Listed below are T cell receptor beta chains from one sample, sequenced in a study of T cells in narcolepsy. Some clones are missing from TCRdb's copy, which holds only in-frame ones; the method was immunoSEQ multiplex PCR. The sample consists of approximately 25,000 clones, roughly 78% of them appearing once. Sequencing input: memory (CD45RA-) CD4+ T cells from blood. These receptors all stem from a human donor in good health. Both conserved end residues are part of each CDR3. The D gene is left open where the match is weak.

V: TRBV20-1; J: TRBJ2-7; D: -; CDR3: CSAQTTYEQYF
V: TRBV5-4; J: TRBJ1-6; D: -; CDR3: CASSLVGGMGLGSPLHF
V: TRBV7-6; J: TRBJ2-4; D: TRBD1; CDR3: CASSPSGTGVLAKNIQYF
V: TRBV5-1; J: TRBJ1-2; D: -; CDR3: CASSLGRGDGYTF
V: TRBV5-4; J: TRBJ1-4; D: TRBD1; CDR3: CASSPRTGGGNEKLFF
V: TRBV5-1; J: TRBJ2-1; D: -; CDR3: CASSNRQVDFYNEQFF
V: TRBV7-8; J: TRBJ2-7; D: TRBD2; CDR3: CASSVTDGGGLEQYF
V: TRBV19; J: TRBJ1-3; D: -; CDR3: CASGGRLGGNTIYF
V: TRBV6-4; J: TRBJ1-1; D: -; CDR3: CASSVEGNTEAFF
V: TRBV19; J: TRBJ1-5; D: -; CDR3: CASSHQRNQPQHF
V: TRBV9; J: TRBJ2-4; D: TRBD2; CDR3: CASSVDPLAAGNIQYF
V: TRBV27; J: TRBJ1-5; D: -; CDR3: CASGRAREGQPQHF
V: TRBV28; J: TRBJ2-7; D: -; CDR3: CASSLPPGVSEQYF
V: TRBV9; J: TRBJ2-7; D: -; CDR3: CASSVETEPYEQYF
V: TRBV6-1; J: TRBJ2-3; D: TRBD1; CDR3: CASRKGQSSTDTQYF
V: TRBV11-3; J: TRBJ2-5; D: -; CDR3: CASSLGSGRGLGQETQYF
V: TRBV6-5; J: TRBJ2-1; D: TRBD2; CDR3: CASSYGGRARDEQFF
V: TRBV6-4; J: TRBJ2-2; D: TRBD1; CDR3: CASTTPLPGQGRGPGELFF
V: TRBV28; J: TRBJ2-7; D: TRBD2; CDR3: CASSPIEGAGGYEQYF
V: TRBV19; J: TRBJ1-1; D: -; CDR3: CASSDSGVSTEAFF
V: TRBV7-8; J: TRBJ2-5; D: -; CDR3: CASSFSRAETQYF
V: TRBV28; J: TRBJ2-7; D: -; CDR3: CASSPLRFGQYF
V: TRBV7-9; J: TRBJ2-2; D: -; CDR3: CASSSDTGELFF
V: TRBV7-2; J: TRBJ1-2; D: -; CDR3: CASSPQANYGYTF
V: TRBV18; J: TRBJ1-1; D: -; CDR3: CASSRDVNTEAFF
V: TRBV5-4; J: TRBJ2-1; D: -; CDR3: CASSLAGVSSYNEQFF
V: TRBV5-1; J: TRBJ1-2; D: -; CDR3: CASSFGEVGGYTF
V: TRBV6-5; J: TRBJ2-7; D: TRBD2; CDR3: CASSGTSGSYEQYF
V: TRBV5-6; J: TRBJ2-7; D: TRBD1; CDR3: CASSPPGQGIPYEQYF
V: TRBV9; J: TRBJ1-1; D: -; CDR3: CASSVGLGRSTEAFF
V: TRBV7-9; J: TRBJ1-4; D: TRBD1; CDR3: CASSFDRGASNEKLFF
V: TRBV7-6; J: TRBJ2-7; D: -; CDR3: CASSTILDGEQYF
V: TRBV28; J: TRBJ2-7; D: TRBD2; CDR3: CASSSPAGVGYEQYF
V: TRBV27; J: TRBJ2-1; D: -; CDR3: CASSLFPGGPTREQFF
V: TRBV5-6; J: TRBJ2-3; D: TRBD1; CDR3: CASSPTGGTDTQYF
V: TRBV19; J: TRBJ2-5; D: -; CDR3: CASSMRGGQETQYF
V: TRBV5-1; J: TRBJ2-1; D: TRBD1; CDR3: CASSFLPGQGTGNEQFF
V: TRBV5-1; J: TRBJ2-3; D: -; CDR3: CASSLDSAGPWDTQYF
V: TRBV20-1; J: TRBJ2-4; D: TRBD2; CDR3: CSASAQGLVYF
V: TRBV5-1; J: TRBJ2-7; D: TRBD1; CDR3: CASSFTTGGSNEQYF
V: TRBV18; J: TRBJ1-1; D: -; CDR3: CASSPLASTEAFF
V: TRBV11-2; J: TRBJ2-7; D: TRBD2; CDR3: CASSPGLANYEQYF